This entry lists 13 T cell receptor beta chains sequenced from one sample in a study of early T cells in non-severe SARS-CoV-2 infection. A single record per CDR3 protein comes from TCRdb applying MiXCR to the 5' RACE reads. The sample records around 63,000 distinct CDR3 sequences, about 9.1% being singletons. The sequencing here drew on whole blood, taken at baseline. These receptors all come from an adult who was a healthcare worker with PCR-confirmed SARS-CoV-2 infection or an uninfected control (not recorded which).

The V gene is TRBV12-3 or TRBV12-4, the J gene TRBJ1-1; perhaps TRBD1 as D (6 bases). CDR3 length: 13 amino acids. V gave up 10 bases and J gave up 0 bases, with 12 bases separating them. The CDR3 loop reads CATTQGMNTEAFF. The CDR3, as DNA: TGTGCCACCACACAGGGCATGAACACTGAAGCTTTCTTT.

This clonotype was recorded a few times. The chain joins TRBV20-1 to TRBJ2-7; D gene ambiguous. The germline V and J ends were trimmed by 3 bases and 0 bases, with 24 bases remaining between them. CDR1 DFQATT and CDR2 SNEGSKA come from the germline V gene (reference sequence). The CDR3 consists of 18 residues. The CDR3 coding sequence is TGCAGTGCTAGTAGCCCCAAGGTAGGCCGCCAAGGCTCCTACGAGCAGTACTTC. Protein product: CSASSPKVGRQGSYEQYF.

This clonotype was observed many times. This chain joins TRBV29-1 and TRBJ2-2; D remains unclear. The length of the CDR3 is 10 residues. Germline CDR1 reads SQVTM; CDR2 reads ANQGSEA. V dropped 5 bases and J dropped 7 bases, with 5 bases sitting between them. The CDR3 loop is CSVLDGELFF. For the CDR3, the DNA is TGCAGCGTTCTGGACGGGGAGCTGTTTTTT.

The chain has TRBV7-2 and TRBJ2-7; D perhaps matches TRBD2 (6 bases). The V and J ends lost 3 bases and 2 bases respectively, with 17 bases between them. Germline CDR1 and CDR2: SGHTA and FQGNSA. CDR3 length: 16 residues. The CDR3 DNA reads TGTGCCAGCAGCTTCCCCTTTGACGGGAGCCCCTACGAGCAGTACTTC. Translated, it gives CASSFPFDGSPYEQYF.

This clonotype appeared many times. Germline is not matched at one junction end, which may reflect a read error. The J gene is TRBJ2-7, the V gene TRBV6-2 or TRBV6-3; perhaps D is TRBD1 or TRBD2 (6 bases each). The CDR3 is 12 residues long. The germline V gene encodes CDR1 MNHEY and CDR2 SVGEGT. The CDR3 bases are TGTGCCAGCAGTTACGTCGGGGGCGCCCCCCACTTC. Its protein product is CASSYVGGAPHF.

This clonotype was recorded at least ten times. Germline is not matched at one junction end, which may reflect a read error. The chain recombines TRBV13 with TRBJ1-3, with D unresolved. The CDR3 has 16 amino acids. Per germline, CDR1 PRHDT and CDR2 FYEKMQ (reference sequence). The CDR3 nucleotides are TGTGCCAGCAGCCTCCGTATGGGCCGGTCTGAAAACACCATATATTTT. Translation gives CASSLRMGRSENTIYF.

The CDR3, as DNA: TGTGCCAGCAGCGGTGCGGGAGTTGGCACAGATACGCAGTATTTT. Protein: CASSGAGVGTDTQYF. The chain is built from TRBV11-2 and TRBJ2-3; TRBD2 matches at 7 bases. The germline CDR1 and CDR2 sequences are SGHAT and FQNNGV. The CDR3 has 15 residues. V was pared by 5 bases and J by 1 base, with 6 bases of the junction left unmatched.

The chain joins TRBV5-1 to TRBJ1-1; 7 bases match TRBD1. Trimming at V came to 4 bases and at J to 5 bases, leaving 11 bases not matched to a gene. The CDR3 runs 15 residues. Germline V lookup: CDR1 SGHRS, CDR2 YFSETQ. CDR3 amino acids: CASSRRTGFVTEAFF. In DNA, the CDR3 is TGCGCCAGCAGCAGACGGACAGGATTTGTGACTGAAGCTTTCTTT.

This clonotype appeared many times. This chain links TRBV20-1 with TRBJ2-3; perhaps TRBD1 as D (7 bases). V lost 5 bases and J 0 bases, leaving 12 bases between the germline ends. Germline CDR1 reads DFQATT; CDR2 reads SNEGSKA (reference sequence). The CDR3 length is 14 residues. For the CDR3, the DNA is TGCAGTGCTCCCCAGGGGGGAAGCACAGATACGCAGTATTTT. Its translation: CSAPQGGSTDTQYF.

This clonotype was counted only a few times. This rearrangement joins TRBV12-3 or TRBV12-4 to TRBJ2-7; D is unresolved. V was clipped by 5 bases and J by 4 bases, with 12 bases between them. The CDR3 length is 13 residues. For the CDR3, the DNA is TGTGCCAGCAGTCCCTCGATTCCATACGAGCAGTACTTC. Translated, it gives CASSPSIPYEQYF.

This clonotype was counted many times. This chain's CDR3 is CASRAGGEQYF. In DNA form, the CDR3 reads TGCGCCAGCAGGGCCGGCGGCGAGCAGTACTTC. V gene TRBV4-1 combines with J gene TRBJ2-7; no clear D. CDR3 length equals 11 residues. Germline V gene sequence: CDR1 MGHRA, CDR2 YSYEKL. The germline V and J ends were trimmed by 6 bases and 6 bases, with 9 bases remaining between them.

This chain links TRBV20-1 with TRBJ1-2; maybe TRBD1 (6 bases). The CDR3 has 12 amino acids. The germline V gene has CDR1 DFQATT and CDR2 SNEGSKA (reference sequence). CDR3 nucleotides: TGCAGCACCCAGACAGGCAACTATGGCTACACCTTC. Translated, it gives CSTQTGNYGYTF.

The V call is TRBV6-5, the J call TRBJ1-1; TRBD1 is a possible D gene (6 bases). The V end was cut by 4 bases, the J end by 6 bases, with 18 bases between. The CDR3 has 15 amino acids. Germline CDR1 reads MNHEY; CDR2 reads SVGAGI. CDR3 sequence: CASSFETGAGAEAFF. CDR3 nucleotides: TGTGCCAGCAGTTTCGAGACAGGCGCAGGGGCTGAAGCTTTCTTT.